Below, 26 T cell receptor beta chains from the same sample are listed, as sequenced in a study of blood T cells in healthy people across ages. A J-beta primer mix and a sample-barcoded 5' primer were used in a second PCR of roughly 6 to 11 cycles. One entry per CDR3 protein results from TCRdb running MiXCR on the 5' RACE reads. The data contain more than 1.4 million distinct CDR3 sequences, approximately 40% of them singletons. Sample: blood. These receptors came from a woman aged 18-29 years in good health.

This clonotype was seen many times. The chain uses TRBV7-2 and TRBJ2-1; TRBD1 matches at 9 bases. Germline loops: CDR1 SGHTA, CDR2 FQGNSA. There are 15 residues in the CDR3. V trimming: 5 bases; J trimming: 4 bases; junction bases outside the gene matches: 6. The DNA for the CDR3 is TGTGCCAGCAGCCAGGGACAGGGCCGATACAATGAGCAGTTCTTC. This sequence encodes CASSQGQGRYNEQFF.

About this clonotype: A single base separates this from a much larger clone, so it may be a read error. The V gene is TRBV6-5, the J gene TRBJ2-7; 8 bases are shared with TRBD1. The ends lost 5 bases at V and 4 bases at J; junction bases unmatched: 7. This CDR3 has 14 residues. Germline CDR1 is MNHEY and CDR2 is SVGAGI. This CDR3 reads CASSDNRGRYEQYF. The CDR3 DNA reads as TGTGCCAGCAGTGACAACAGGGGGAGGTACGAGCAGTACTTC.

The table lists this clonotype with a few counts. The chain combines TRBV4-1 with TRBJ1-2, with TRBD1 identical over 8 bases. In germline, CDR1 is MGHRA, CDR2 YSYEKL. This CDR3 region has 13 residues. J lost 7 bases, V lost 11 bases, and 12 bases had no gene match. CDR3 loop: CASSLQGDLGYTF. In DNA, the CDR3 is TGCGCCTCCTCCCTACAGGGGGATCTTGGCTACACCTTC.

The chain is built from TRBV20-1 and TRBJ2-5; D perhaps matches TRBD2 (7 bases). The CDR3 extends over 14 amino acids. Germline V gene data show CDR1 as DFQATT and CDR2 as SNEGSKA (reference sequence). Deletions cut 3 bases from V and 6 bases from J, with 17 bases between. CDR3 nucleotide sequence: TGCAGTGCTAGGTGGGCTAGCGGACAGCAGACCCAGTACTTC. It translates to CSARWASGQQTQYF.

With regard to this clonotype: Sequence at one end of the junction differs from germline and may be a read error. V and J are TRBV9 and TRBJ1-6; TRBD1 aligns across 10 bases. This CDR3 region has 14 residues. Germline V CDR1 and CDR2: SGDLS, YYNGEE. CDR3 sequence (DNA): TGTGCCAGCAGCGCCGGGACAGGGGATTCGCCCCTCCACTTT. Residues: CASSAGTGDSPLHF.

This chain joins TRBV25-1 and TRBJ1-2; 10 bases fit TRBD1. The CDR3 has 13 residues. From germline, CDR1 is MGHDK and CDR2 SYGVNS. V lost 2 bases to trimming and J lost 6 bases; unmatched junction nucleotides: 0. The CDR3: CASSEGQGDGYTF. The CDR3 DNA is TGTGCCAGCAGTGAAGGACAGGGGGATGGCTACACCTTC.

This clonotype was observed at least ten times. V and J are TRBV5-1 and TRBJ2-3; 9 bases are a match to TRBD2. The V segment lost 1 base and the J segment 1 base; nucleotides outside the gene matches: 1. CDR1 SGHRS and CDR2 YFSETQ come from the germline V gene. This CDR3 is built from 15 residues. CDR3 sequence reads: CASSLSSGGTDTQYF. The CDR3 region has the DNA TGCGCCAGCAGCTTGTCTAGCGGGGGCACAGATACGCAGTATTTT. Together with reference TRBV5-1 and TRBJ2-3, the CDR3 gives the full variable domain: KAGVTQTPRYLIKTRGQQVTLSCSPISGHRSVSWYQQTPGQGLQFLFEYFSETQRNKGNFPGRFSGRQFSNSRSEMNVSTLELGDSALYLCASSLSSGGTDTQYFGPGTRLTVL.

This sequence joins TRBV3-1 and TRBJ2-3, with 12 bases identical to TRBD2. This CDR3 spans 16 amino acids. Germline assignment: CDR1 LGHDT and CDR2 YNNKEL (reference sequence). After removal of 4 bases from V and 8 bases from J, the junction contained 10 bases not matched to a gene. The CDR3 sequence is CASSLGLAGNGGTQYF. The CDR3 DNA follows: TGTGCCAGCAGCCTCGGACTAGCGGGGAATGGAGGTACGCAGTATTTT.

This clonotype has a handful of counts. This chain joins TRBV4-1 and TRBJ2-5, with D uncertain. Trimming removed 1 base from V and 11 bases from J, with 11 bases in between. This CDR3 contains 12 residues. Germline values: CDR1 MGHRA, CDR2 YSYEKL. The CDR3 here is CASSQVGVEQYF. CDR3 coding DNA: TGCGCCAGCAGCCAAGTTGGGGTTGAGCAGTACTTC.

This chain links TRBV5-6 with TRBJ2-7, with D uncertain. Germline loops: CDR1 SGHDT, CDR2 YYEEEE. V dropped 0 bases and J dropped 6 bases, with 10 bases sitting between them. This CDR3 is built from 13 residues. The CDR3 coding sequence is TGTGCCAGCAGCTTGGGACTCCCTGGCGAGCAGTACTTC. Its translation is CASSLGLPGEQYF.

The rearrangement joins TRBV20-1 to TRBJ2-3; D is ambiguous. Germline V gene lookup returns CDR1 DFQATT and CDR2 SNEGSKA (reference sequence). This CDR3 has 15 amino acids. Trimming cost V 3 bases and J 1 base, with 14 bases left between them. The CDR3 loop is CSASHRPIRTDTQYF. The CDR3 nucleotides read TGCAGTGCTAGCCACCGCCCGATCCGCACAGATACGCAGTATTTT.

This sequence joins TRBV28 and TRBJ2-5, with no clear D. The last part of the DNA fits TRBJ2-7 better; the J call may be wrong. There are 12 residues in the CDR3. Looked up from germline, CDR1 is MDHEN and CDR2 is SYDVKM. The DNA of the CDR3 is TGTGCCAGCAGTTTATCTTACTACGAGCAGTACTTC. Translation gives CASSLSYYEQYF.

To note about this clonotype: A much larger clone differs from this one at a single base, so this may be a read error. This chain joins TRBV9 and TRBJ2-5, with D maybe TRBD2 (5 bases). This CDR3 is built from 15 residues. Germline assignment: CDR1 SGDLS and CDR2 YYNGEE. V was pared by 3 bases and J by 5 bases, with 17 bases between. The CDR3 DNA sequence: TGTGCCAGCAGCGGTCTCGGGATCCCGTCGGAGACCCAGTACTTC. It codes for CASSGLGIPSETQYF. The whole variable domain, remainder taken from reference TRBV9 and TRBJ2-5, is DSGVTQTPKHLITATGQRVTLRCSPRSGDLSVYWYQQSLDQGLQFLIQYYNGEERAKGNILERFSAQQFPDLHSELNLSSLELGDSALYFCASSGLGIPSETQYFGPGTRLLVL.

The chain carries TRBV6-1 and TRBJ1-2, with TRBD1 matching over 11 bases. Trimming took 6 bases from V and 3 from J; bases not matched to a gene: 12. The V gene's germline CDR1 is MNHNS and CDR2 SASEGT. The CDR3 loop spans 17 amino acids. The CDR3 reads CASSGRTGGVGDYGYTF. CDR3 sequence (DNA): TGTGCCAGCAGCGGCAGGACAGGGGGCGTTGGGGACTATGGCTACACCTTC.

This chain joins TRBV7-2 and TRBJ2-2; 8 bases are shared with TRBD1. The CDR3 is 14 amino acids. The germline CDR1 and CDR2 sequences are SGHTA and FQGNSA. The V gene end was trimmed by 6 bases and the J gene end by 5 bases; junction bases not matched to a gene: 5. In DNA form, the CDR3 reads TGTGCCAGCAGGCGACAGGGGCCGACCGGGGAGCTGTTTTTT. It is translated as CASRRQGPTGELFF.

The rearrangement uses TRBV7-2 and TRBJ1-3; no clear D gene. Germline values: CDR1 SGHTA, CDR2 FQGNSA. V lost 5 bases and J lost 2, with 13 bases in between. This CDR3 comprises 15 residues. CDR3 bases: TGTGCCAGCAGCCCCCAAATCCTGGCTGGAAACACCATATATTTT. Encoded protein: CASSPQILAGNTIYF.

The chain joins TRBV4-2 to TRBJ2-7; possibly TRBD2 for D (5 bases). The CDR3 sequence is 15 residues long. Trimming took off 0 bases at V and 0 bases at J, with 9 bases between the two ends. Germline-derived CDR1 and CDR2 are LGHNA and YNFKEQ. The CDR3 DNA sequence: TGTGCCAGCAGCCAAGATGAGGGAATCTCCTACGAGCAGTACTTC. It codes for CASSQDEGISYEQYF.

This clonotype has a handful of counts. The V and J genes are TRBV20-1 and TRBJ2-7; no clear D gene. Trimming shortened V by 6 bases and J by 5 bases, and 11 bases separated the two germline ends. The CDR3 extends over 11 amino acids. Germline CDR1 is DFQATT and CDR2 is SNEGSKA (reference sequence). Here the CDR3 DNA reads TGCAGTGCCCCAAGGACGGACGAGCAGTACTTC. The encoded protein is CSAPRTDEQYF.

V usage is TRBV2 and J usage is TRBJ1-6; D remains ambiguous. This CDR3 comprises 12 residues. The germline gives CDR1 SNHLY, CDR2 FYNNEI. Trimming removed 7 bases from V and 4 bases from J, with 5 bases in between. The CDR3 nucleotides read TGTGCCAGCACCACTTATAATTCACCCCTCCACTTT. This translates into CASTTYNSPLHF.

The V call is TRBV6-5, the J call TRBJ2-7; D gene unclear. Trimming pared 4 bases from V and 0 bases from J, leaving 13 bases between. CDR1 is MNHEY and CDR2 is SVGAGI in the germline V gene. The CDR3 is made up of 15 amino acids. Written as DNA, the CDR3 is TGTGCCAGCAGTTCCCCTGCGGATAGCTCCTACGAGCAGTACTTC. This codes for CASSSPADSSYEQYF.

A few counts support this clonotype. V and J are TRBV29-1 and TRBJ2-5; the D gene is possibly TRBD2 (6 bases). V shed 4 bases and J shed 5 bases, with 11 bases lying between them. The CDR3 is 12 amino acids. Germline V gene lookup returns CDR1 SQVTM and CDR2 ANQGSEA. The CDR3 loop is CSVGSGGETQYF. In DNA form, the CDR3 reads TGCAGCGTTGGATCCGGGGGTGAGACCCAGTACTTC.

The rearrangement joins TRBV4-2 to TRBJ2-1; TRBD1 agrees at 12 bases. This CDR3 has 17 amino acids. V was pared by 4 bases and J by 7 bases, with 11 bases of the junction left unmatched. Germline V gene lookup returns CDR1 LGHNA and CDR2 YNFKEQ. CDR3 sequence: CASSPSPGQGAVNEQFF. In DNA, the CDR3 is TGTGCCAGCAGCCCAAGCCCGGGACAGGGGGCGGTAAATGAGCAGTTCTTC.

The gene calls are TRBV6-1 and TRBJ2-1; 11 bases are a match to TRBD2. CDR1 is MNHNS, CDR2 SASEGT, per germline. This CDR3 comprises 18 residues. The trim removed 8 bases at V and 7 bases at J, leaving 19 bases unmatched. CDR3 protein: CASGKPGQIRLAGNEQFF. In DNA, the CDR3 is TGTGCCAGCGGAAAGCCGGGACAGATCAGACTAGCGGGAAATGAGCAGTTCTTC.

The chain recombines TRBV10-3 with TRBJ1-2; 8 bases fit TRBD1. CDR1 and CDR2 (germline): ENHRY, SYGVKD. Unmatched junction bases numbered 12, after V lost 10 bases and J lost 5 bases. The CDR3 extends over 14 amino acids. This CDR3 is CATGYQGAGYGYTF. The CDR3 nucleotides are TGTGCCACCGGTTACCAGGGGGCGGGATATGGCTACACCTTC.

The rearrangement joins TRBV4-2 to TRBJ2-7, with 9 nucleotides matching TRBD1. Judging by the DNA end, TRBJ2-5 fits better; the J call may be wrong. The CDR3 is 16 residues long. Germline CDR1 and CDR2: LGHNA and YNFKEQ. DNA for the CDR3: TGTGCCAGCAGCCAAGACGTGGACAGGGGCGGGGAGACCCAGTACTTC. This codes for CASSQDVDRGGETQYF.

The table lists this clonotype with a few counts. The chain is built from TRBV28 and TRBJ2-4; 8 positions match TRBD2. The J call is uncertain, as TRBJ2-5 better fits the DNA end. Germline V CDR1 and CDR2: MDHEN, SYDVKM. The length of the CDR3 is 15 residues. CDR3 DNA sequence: TGTGCCAGCAGAGGTGGTGGAGCGGGGGCTGAGACCCAGTACTTC. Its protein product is CASRGGGAGAETQYF.